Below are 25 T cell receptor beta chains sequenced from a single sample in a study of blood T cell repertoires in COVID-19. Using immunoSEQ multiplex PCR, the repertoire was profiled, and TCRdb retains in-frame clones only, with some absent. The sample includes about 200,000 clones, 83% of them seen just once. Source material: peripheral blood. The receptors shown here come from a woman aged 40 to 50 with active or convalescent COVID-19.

This CDR3 reads CASSLTGTGASYEQYF. Written as DNA, the CDR3 is TGCGCCAGCAGCTTAACCGGGACAGGGGCCAGCTACGAGCAGTACTTC. J is TRBJ2-7 and V is TRBV5-1, with 10 bases matching TRBD1. The CDR3 loop spans 16 amino acids. Trimming at V came to 2 bases and at J to 3 bases, leaving 8 bases not matched to a gene. Germline loops: CDR1 SGHRS, CDR2 YFSETQ.

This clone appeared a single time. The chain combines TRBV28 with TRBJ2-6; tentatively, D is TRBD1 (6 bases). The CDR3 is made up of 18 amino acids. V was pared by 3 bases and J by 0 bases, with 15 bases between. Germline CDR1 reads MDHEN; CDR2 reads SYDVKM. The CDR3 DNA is TGTGCCAGCAGTTTTGGGGACATTGCCCCCTCTGGGGCCAACGTCCTGACTTTC. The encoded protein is CASSFGDIAPSGANVLTF.

CDR3 sequence: CATSRDRGGYTDTQYF. CDR3 coding DNA: TGTGCCACCAGCAGAGATCGGGGGGGGTACACAGATACGCAGTATTTT. V and J are TRBV15 and TRBJ2-3, with 8 bases identical to TRBD2. Trimming at V came to 0 bases and at J to 2 bases, leaving 4 bases not matched to a gene. The CDR3 extends over 16 amino acids. Germline V CDR1 and CDR2: LNHNV, YYDKDF (reference sequence).

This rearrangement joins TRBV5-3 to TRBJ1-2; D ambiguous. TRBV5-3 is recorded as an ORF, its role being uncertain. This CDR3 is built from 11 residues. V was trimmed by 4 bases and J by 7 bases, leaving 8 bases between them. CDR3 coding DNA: TGTGCCAGAAGCCCGGGTTGTGGCTACACCTTC. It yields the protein CARSPGCGYTF.

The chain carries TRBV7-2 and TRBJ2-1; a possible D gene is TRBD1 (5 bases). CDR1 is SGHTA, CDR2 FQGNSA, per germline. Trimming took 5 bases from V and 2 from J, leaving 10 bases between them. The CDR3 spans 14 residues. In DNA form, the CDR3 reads TGTGCCAGCAGCCAAGAAGGGGCCTACAATGAGCAGTTCTTC. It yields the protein CASSQEGAYNEQFF.

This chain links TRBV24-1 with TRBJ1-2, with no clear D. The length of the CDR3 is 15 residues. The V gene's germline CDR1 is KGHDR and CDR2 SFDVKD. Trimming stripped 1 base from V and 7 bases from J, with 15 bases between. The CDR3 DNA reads TGTGCCACCAGTGATTTATCCACCCAGGAGGGTGGCTACACCTTC. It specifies CATSDLSTQEGGYTF.

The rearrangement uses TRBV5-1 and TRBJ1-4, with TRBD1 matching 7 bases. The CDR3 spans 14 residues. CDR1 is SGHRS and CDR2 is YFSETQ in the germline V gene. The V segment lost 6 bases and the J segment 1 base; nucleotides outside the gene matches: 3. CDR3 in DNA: TGCGCCAGCACCAGGGACAGAACTAATGAAAAACTGTTTTTT. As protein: CASTRDRTNEKLFF.

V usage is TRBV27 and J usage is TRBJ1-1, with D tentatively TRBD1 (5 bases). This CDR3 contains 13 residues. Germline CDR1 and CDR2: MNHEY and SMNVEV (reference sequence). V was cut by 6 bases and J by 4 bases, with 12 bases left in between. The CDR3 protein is CASSWQGGTEAFF. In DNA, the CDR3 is TGTGCCAGCAGCTGGCAGGGTGGCACTGAAGCTTTCTTT.

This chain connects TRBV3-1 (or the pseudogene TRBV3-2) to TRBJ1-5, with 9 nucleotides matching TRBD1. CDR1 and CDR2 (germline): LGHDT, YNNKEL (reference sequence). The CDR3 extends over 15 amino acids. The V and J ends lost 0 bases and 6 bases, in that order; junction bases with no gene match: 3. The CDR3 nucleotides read TGTGCCAGCAGCCAAGATGGGACAGGGAGTCAGCCCCAGCATTTT. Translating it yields CASSQDGTGSQPQHF.

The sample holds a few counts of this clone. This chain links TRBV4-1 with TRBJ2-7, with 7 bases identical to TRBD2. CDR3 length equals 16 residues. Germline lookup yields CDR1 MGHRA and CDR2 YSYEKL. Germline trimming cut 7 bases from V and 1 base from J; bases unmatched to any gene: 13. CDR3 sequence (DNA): TGCGCCAGCACCGAGGGTGACGGGGGAGGGTCCTACGAGCAGTACTTC. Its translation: CASTEGDGGGSYEQYF.

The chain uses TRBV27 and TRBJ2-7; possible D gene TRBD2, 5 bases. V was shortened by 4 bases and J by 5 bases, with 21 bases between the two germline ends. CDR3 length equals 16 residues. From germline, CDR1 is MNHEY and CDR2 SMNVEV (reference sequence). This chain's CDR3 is CASSSSRGYWYHEQYF. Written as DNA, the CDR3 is TGTGCCAGCAGTTCGAGCCGAGGGTACTGGTATCACGAGCAGTACTTC.

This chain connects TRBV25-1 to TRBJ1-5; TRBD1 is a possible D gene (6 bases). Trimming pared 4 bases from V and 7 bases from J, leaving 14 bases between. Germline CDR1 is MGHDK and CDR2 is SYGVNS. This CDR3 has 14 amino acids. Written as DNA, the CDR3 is TGTGCCAGCAGTGGGAACAGGGATCGGCAGCCCCAGCATTTT. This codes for CASSGNRDRQPQHF.

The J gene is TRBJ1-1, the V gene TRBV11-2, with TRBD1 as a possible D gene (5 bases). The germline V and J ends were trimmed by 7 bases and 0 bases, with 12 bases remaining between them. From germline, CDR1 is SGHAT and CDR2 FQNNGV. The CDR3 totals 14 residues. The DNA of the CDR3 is TGTGCCAGCACCTTCGGGACTATGAACACTGAAGCTTTCTTT. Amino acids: CASTFGTMNTEAFF.

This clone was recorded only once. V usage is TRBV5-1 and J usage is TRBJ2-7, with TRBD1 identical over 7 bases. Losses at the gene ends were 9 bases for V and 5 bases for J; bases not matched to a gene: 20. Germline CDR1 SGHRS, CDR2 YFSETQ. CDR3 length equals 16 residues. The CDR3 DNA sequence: TGCGCCATCCTACTCAAACAGGGGCCTAAGTACCACGAGCAGTACTTC. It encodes CAILLKQGPKYHEQYF.

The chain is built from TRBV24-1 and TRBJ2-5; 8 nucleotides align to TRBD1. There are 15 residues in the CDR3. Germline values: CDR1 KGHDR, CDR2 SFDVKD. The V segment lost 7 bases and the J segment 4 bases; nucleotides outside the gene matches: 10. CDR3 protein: CATSPTTGARETQYF. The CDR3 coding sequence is TGTGCCACCAGCCCAACGACAGGGGCGCGAGAGACCCAGTACTTC.

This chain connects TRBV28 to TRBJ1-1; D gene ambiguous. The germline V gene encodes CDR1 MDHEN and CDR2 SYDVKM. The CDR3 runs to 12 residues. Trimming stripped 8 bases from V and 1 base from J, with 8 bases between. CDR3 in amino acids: CASRSRNTEAFF. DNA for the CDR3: TGTGCCAGCCGAAGTAGGAACACTGAAGCTTTCTTT.

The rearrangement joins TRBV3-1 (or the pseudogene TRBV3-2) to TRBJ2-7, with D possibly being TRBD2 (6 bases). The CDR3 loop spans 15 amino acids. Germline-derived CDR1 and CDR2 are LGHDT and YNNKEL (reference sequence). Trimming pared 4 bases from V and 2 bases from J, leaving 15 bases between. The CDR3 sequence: CASSPERLVTYEQYF. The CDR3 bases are TGTGCCAGCAGCCCCGAGCGACTAGTGACCTACGAGCAGTACTTC.

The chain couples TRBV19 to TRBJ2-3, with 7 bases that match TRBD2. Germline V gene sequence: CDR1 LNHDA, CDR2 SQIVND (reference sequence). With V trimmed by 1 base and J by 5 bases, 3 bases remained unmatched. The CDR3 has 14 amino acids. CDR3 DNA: TGTGCCAGTAGTATAGGGGGGGAGGGAGATACGCAGTATTTT. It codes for CASSIGGEGDTQYF.

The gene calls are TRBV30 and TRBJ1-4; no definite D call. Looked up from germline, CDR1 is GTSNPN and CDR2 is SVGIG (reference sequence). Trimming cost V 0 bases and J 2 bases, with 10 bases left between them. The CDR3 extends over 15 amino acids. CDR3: CAWSVPGGTNEKLFF. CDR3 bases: TGTGCCTGGAGTGTACCAGGAGGGACTAATGAAAAACTGTTTTTT.

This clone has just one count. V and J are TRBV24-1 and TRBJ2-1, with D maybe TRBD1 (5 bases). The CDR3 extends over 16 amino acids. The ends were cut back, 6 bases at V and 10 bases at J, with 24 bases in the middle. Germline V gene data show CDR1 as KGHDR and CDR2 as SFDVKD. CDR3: CATSSPGQVGISEQFF. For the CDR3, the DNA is TGTGCCACCAGTTCACCAGGACAAGTTGGCATATCCGAGCAGTTCTTC.

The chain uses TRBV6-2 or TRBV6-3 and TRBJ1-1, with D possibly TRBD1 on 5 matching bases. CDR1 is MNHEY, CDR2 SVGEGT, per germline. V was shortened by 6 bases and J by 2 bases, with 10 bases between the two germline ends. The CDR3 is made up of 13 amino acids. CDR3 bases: TGTGCCAGCAGCGGGGCATCCAACACTGAAGCTTTCTTT. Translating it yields CASSGASNTEAFF.

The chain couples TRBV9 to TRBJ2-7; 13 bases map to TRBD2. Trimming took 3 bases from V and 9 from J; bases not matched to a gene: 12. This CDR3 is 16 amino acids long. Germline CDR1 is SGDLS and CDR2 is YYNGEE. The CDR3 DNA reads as TGTGCCAGCAGCGCTGGAGGGACTAGCGGGACCGATCGGCAGTACTTC. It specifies CASSAGGTSGTDRQYF.

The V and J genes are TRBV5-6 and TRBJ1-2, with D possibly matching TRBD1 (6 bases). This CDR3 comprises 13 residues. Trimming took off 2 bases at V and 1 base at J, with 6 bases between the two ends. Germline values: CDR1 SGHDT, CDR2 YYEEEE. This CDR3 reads CASSLGGNYGYTF. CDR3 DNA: TGTGCCAGCAGCTTAGGGGGTAACTATGGCTACACCTTC.

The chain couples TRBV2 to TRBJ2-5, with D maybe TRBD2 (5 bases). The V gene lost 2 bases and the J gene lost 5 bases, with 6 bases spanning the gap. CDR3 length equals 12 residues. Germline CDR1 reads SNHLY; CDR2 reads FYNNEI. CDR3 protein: CASSEWRETQYF. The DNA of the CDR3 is TGTGCCAGCAGTGAATGGAGGGAGACCCAGTACTTC.

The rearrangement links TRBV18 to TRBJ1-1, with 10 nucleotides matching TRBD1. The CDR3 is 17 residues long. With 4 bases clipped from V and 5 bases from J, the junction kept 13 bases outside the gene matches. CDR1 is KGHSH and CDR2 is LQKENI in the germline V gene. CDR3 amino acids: CASSLFQAGTGETEAFF. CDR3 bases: TGTGCCAGCTCACTTTTCCAAGCCGGGACAGGGGAAACTGAAGCTTTCTTT.